This T cell receptor (beta chain) was captured by sequencing in a study of Ad26.COV2.S vaccination and SARS-CoV-2 variants. Overall study context: A participant enrolled in the COV1001 Ad26.COV2.S trial arm provided the sample.

Profiling relied on immunoSEQ multiplex PCR, and the TCRdb table lists in-frame clones only, not all of them. The sample lists 380,000 or so clones, around 89% seen once, with roughly 6% in the top ten. This CDR3 is built from 16 residues. Per germline, CDR1 SGHTA and CDR2 FQGNSA. V was pared by 5 bases and J by 0 bases, with 14 bases between. The treatment is: roughly 19 received Ad26.COV2.S at low or high dose, single or two shots; several received placebo; per-sample allocation not given. The study sampled participants on day 63 after the first vaccine or placebo injection. The donor's status was that of an adult aged 18-55 years in Boston.

The rearrangement links TRBV7-2 to TRBJ2-1; D is possibly TRBD1 (6 bases). The sequence came from a person aged 18-60 years who received the Ad26.COV2.S COVID-19 vaccine or a placebo. This material consisted of peripheral blood, taken in a trial of Ad26.COV2.S vaccine versus placebo. The CDR3 DNA reads TGTGCCAGCAGCCCCCAACAGGGTAGCTCCTACAATGAGCAGTTCTTC. Translated: CASSPQQGSSYNEQFF.